Described below is a single T cell receptor (beta chain) sequence and its context. Its target is unknown. The data were obtained in a study of cytomegalovirus exposure and HLA in healthy donors. Study observations and caveats: TCR beta sequences reportedly predicted the HLA-A and HLA-B alleles of most subjects accurately.

With 60 Vbeta and 13 Jbeta primers, the PCR was carried out. Assay: immunoSEQ multiplex PCR; the TCRdb copy retains only in-frame clones and omits some. The sample holds 180,000 or so clones, about 80% seen once. V shed 4 bases, J shed 3 bases, and the junction held 4 bases outside the gene matches. This CDR3 region has 16 residues. CDR1 is SGHRS, CDR2 YFSETQ, per germline. This clonotype was sampled from a woman in her twenties or thirties in good health and CMV-seronegative. The specimen was PBMCs. The chain uses TRBV5-1 and TRBJ2-2; 12 positions match TRBD2. The CDR3 protein is CASSLRLAGDTGELFF. The DNA for the CDR3 is TGCGCCAGCAGCCTACGACTAGCGGGGGACACCGGGGAGCTGTTTTTT.